These 31 T cell receptor beta chains came from one sample sequenced in a study of T-cell memory formation after mild COVID-19. TCRdb reprocessed the 5' RACE reads with MiXCR, giving one entry per CDR3 protein. The repertoire holds about 250,000 distinct CDR3 sequences, with roughly 15% as singletons. Sequenced input: PBMCs or a T cell subset sorted from them (not recorded which). The receptors originated from a man aged 18 to 30 who had mild COVID-19 (a few samples of this study predate the infection). Cell type and time point are not known.

V and J are TRBV5-1 and TRBJ2-1; no clear D. Trimming cost V 7 bases and J 4 bases, with 9 bases left between them. The germline V gene has CDR1 SGHRS and CDR2 YFSETQ. This CDR3 is 12 amino acids long. CDR3 sequence: CASRKTYNEQFF. CDR3 nucleotides: TGCGCCAGCCGCAAGACTTACAATGAGCAGTTCTTC.

This clonotype was seen a few times. The genes are TRBV7-2 and TRBJ1-5, with D perhaps TRBD1 (5 bases). The CDR3 is 15 residues long. The V gene's germline CDR1 is SGHTA and CDR2 FQGNSA. Deletions cut 1 base from V and 3 bases from J, with 10 bases between. This CDR3 is CASSLGGIDNQPQHF. The CDR3, as DNA: TGTGCCAGCAGCTTAGGGGGGATCGACAATCAGCCCCAGCATTTT.

This clonotype showed up just a few times. The genes are TRBV6-5 and TRBJ1-4, with TRBD1 as a possible D gene (6 bases). The CDR3 loop spans 15 amino acids. V lost 2 bases and J 7 bases, leaving 14 bases between the germline ends. Germline V gene sequence: CDR1 MNHEY, CDR2 SVGAGI. The CDR3 loop reads CASSYGGAASEKLFF. CDR3 DNA sequence: TGTGCCAGCAGTTACGGGGGGGCGGCCTCTGAAAAACTGTTTTTT.

This clonotype was picked up many times. The chain links TRBV23-1 to TRBJ2-6; D uncertain. TRBV23-1 is classed as an ORF, of uncertain function. V was shortened by 7 bases and J by 5 bases, with 9 bases between the two germline ends. CDR3 length equals 13 residues. The CDR3 here is CASNGPWANVLTF. CDR3 DNA sequence: TGCGCCAGCAATGGGCCCTGGGCCAACGTCCTGACTTTC.

This clonotype was seen many times. The chain carries TRBV7-2 and TRBJ2-7, with a tentative D call TRBD1 (6 bases). The germline V and J ends were trimmed by 4 bases and 0 bases, with 16 bases remaining between them. Germline V lookup: CDR1 SGHTA, CDR2 FQGNSA. CDR3 length: 16 residues. The CDR3 loop reads CASSSRGQKSSYEQYF. In DNA form, the CDR3 reads TGTGCCAGCAGCTCCCGCGGACAGAAGAGCTCCTACGAGCAGTACTTC.

The chain links TRBV18 to TRBJ2-5; no definite D call. This CDR3 is 13 amino acids long. Trimming stripped 3 bases from V and 5 bases from J, with 10 bases between. Germline V gives CDR1 KGHSH, CDR2 LQKENI. CDR3 sequence: CASSPTNGETQYF. The DNA of the CDR3 is TGTGCCAGCTCACCTACGAATGGGGAGACCCAGTACTTC.

The chain employs TRBV6-5 and TRBJ1-4, with a weak D call TRBD1 (5 bases). Deletions cut 6 bases from V and 0 bases from J, with 14 bases between. The CDR3 has 16 amino acids. Germline V gene lookup returns CDR1 MNHEY and CDR2 SVGAGI. CDR3 sequence: CASSQRGTTTNEKLFF. The CDR3 region has the DNA TGTGCCAGCAGCCAACGGGGGACCACAACTAATGAAAAACTGTTTTTT.

This chain links TRBV7-6 with TRBJ2-1; 10 bases fit TRBD2. This CDR3 is built from 17 residues. CDR1 is SGHVS, CDR2 FNYEAQ, per germline. With V trimmed by 5 bases and J by 8 bases, 15 bases remained unmatched. The CDR3 DNA is TGTGCCAGCAGCCGACTTTCTAGCGGGGGCCGGGACGATGAGCAGTTCTTC. Translation gives CASSRLSSGGRDDEQFF.

This clonotype was seen at least ten times. The CDR3 nucleotides read TGTGCCAGCACCCCTCAGGGCGCATCGACAGATACGCAGTATTTT. Amino acid sequence: CASTPQGASTDTQYF. V gene TRBV7-2 combines with J gene TRBJ2-3; tentatively, D is TRBD1 (5 bases). CDR1 and CDR2 (germline): SGHTA, FQGNSA. V was pared by 7 bases and J by 3 bases, with 17 bases between. CDR3 length: 15 residues.

For the CDR3, the DNA is TGTGCCAGCAGCTTTCGGCGACCTAGCACAGATACGCAGTATTTT. Protein sequence: CASSFRRPSTDTQYF. The chain joins TRBV7-8 to TRBJ2-3; no reliable D call. Germline CDR1 reads SGHVS; CDR2 reads FQNEAQ. The CDR3 runs to 15 residues. V was cut by 3 bases and J by 0 bases, with 10 bases left in between. Together with reference TRBV7-8 and TRBJ2-3, the CDR3 gives the full variable domain: GAGVSQSPRYKVAKRGQDVALRCDPISGHVSLFWYQQALGQGPEFLTYFQNEAQLDKSGLPSDRFFAERPEGSVSTLKIQRTQQEDSAVYLCASSFRRPSTDTQYFGPGTRLTVL.

This clonotype came up a few times. This sequence joins TRBV7-2 and TRBJ1-2; possible D gene TRBD1, 6 bases. The CDR3 is made up of 13 amino acids. V lost 4 bases to trimming and J lost 6 bases, with 12 bases between them. Germline CDR1 SGHTA, CDR2 FQGNSA. DNA of the CDR3: TGTGCCAGCAGCTCCTGGACAGCTAATGGCTACACCTTC. Its translation: CASSSWTANGYTF.

The chain has TRBV6-5 and TRBJ2-3; 7 bases are a match to TRBD2. The CDR3 is 15 amino acids. V lost 6 bases and J lost 6; bases outside the gene matches: 12. The germline V gene has CDR1 MNHEY and CDR2 SVGAGI. The CDR3 DNA is TGTGCCAGCAGGCCCCTGCAAGCGGGGCCCGATACGCAGTATTTT. As protein: CASRPLQAGPDTQYF.

This clonotype was seen once. The chain combines TRBV20-1 with TRBJ2-5; 7 bases map to TRBD2. Per germline, CDR1 DFQATT and CDR2 SNEGSKA (reference sequence). V trimming: 6 bases; J trimming: 5 bases; junction bases outside the gene matches: 12. The CDR3 contains 14 residues. The CDR3 sequence is CSALGGGARETQYF. The CDR3 region has the DNA TGCAGTGCCCTGGGGGGAGGGGCCAGGGAGACCCAGTACTTC.

The chain recombines TRBV5-4 with TRBJ2-5; D gene uncertain. The CDR3 has 13 residues. Trimming cost V 7 bases and J 5 bases, with 15 bases left between them. Looked up from germline, CDR1 is SGHNT and CDR2 is YYREEE (reference sequence). The CDR3 reads CASARPPEETQYF. In nucleotides, the CDR3 is TGTGCCAGCGCGAGGCCCCCCGAGGAGACCCAGTACTTC.

This clonotype came up a few times. The chain uses TRBV6-5 and TRBJ2-7, with a tentative D call TRBD2 (6 bases). Between the trimmed V and J ends, which lost 4 bases and 9 bases, there was a span of 13 bases. This CDR3 comprises 12 residues. From germline, CDR1 is MNHEY and CDR2 SVGAGI. The CDR3 DNA follows: TGTGCCAGCAGTTTTTCCGGGACTTTGCAGTACTTC. This encodes CASSFSGTLQYF.

The genes are TRBV4-1 and TRBJ1-3; possible D gene TRBD1, 6 bases. CDR1 and CDR2 from the germline V gene are MGHRA and YSYEKL. V lost 0 bases and J lost 0, with 15 bases in between. CDR3 length equals 18 residues. CDR3 DNA sequence: TGCGCCAGCAGCCAAGATCCCACCGGGACACTCTCTGGAAACACCATATATTTT. It translates to CASSQDPTGTLSGNTIYF.

This clonotype showed up just a few times. V usage is TRBV19 and J usage is TRBJ1-1, with D possibly TRBD1 on 5 matching bases. The CDR3 extends over 16 amino acids. Germline V gene data show CDR1 as LNHDA and CDR2 as SQIVND (reference sequence). Trimming took 3 bases from V and 1 from J, leaving 15 bases between them. The CDR3, as DNA: TGTGCCAGTAGTATTTTCCAGGGTCGGAGGAACACTGAAGCTTTCTTT. It is translated as CASSIFQGRRNTEAFF. Variable domain in full (rest from reference TRBV19 and TRBJ1-1): DGGITQSPKYLFRKEGQNVTLSCEQNLNHDAMYWYRQDPGQGLRLIYYSQIVNDFQKGDIAEGYSVSREKKESFPLTVTSAQKNPTAFYLCASSIFQGRRNTEAFFGQGTRLTVV.

This chain links TRBV7-7 with TRBJ2-7; 8 bases are shared with TRBD2. The CDR3 is 16 amino acids. The germline V gene has CDR1 SSHAT and CDR2 FNYEAQ (reference sequence). CDR3 bases: TGTGCTAGCAGCTTAATGGCGGGGGGCAGCTCCTACGAGCAGTACGTC. This sequence encodes CASSLMAGGSSYEQYV.

This clonotype was counted many times. The J gene is TRBJ2-7, the V gene TRBV29-1, with 8 bases lining up with TRBD1. Germline assignment: CDR1 SQVTM and CDR2 ANQGSEA. The ends lost 4 bases at V and 12 bases at J; junction bases unmatched: 8. The CDR3 has 11 amino acids. This CDR3 reads CSVGYQGATYF. In DNA, the CDR3 is TGCAGCGTTGGGTACCAGGGGGCCACGTACTTC.

The chain joins TRBV4-2 to TRBJ2-3; D possibly uses TRBD1 or TRBD2 (6 bases each). In germline, CDR1 is LGHNA, CDR2 YNFKEQ. With 5 bases removed from V and 2 bases from J, the gap between germline ends came to 14 bases. The CDR3 runs 15 residues. CDR3 bases: TGTGCCAGCAGCAGCAGAGGGGGGACCACAGATACGCAGTATTTT. As protein: CASSSRGGTTDTQYF.

In this sample, this clonotype turned up many times. This rearrangement joins TRBV20-1 to TRBJ2-3; 12 bases agree with TRBD2. V trimming: 1 base; J trimming: 4 bases; junction bases outside the gene matches: 9. Germline-derived CDR1 and CDR2 are DFQATT and SNEGSKA (reference sequence). There are 17 residues in the CDR3. The CDR3 DNA follows: TGCAGTGCTAGAGGGGATCTAGCGGGGGGGCTTCCAGATACGCAGTATTTT. This encodes CSARGDLAGGLPDTQYF.

The chain links TRBV20-1 to TRBJ2-3, with a possible D match to TRBD2 (5 bases). CDR3 size: 13 residues. Germline CDR1 DFQATT, CDR2 SNEGSKA (reference sequence). Trimming left V 6 bases short and J 2 bases short, with 12 bases between. The CDR3 loop reads CSASRDYTDTQYF. CDR3 sequence (DNA): TGCAGTGCCAGCCGGGATTACACAGATACGCAGTATTTT.

This clonotype showed up just a few times. The chain is built from TRBV10-2 and TRBJ2-5; TRBD2 matches 13 bases. V lost 6 bases to trimming and J lost 5 bases; unmatched junction nucleotides: 3. From germline, CDR1 is WSHSY and CDR2 SAAADI. This CDR3 contains 14 residues. The CDR3 region has the DNA TGCGCCAGCAGAACACTAGCGGGGGGGGAGACCCAGTACTTC. Amino acid sequence: CASRTLAGGETQYF.

There are many counts of this clonotype. The chain couples TRBV20-1 to TRBJ1-6; D might be TRBD1 (5 bases). Trimming took 6 bases from V and 5 from J, leaving 11 bases between them. This CDR3 spans 13 amino acids. Per the germline V gene, CDR1 is DFQATT and CDR2 is SNEGSKA (reference sequence). DNA for the CDR3: TGCAGTGCCCCGGGACGGAATAATTCACCCCTCCACTTT. Its protein product is CSAPGRNNSPLHF.

The chain links TRBV5-1 to TRBJ1-2; TRBD1 is a possible D gene (5 bases). Germline values: CDR1 SGHRS, CDR2 YFSETQ. The V gene lost 4 bases and the J gene lost 3 bases, with 13 bases spanning the gap. CDR3 length equals 14 residues. The DNA of the CDR3 is TGCGCCAGCAGCGAGGCGACAGATGACTATGGCTACACCTTC. It translates to CASSEATDDYGYTF.

The J gene is TRBJ2-1, the V gene TRBV20-1; 8 bases are shared with TRBD2. Germline loops: CDR1 DFQATT, CDR2 SNEGSKA (reference sequence). CDR3 size: 13 residues. The ends lost 7 bases at V and 7 bases at J; junction bases unmatched: 9. CDR3 in DNA: TGCAGTGAGCTTGCGATAGCGGGAAATGAGCAGTTCTTC. This translates into CSELAIAGNEQFF.

This clonotype was found once. V is TRBV20-1 and J is TRBJ2-3, with 8 bases aligning to TRBD1. The CDR3 is 17 amino acids. V shed 0 bases, J shed 6 bases, and the junction held 14 bases outside the gene matches. Per the germline V gene, CDR1 is DFQATT and CDR2 is SNEGSKA (reference sequence). The CDR3 region has the DNA TGCAGTGCTAGAGATTGGAGGGCAGGGGGCATGACGGATACGCAGTATTTT. It codes for CSARDWRAGGMTDTQYF.

This sequence joins TRBV7-3 and TRBJ2-5, with D unresolved. V lost 9 bases and J lost 5, with 10 bases in between. The CDR3 extends over 11 amino acids. CDR1 SGHTA and CDR2 FQGTGA come from the germline V gene. The CDR3 region has the DNA TGTGCCAGTGGCGTGGGGGAGACCCAGTACTTC. Its protein is CASGVGETQYF.

The V call is TRBV7-2, the J call TRBJ2-7, with 7 bases that match TRBD2. The CDR3 totals 15 residues. Per the germline V gene, CDR1 is SGHTA and CDR2 is FQGNSA. V lost 2 bases to trimming and J lost 2 bases; unmatched junction nucleotides: 6. CDR3 in amino acids: CASSLIGGGAYEQYF. The CDR3 DNA sequence: TGTGCCAGCAGCTTAATTGGCGGGGGAGCCTACGAGCAGTACTTC.

This clonotype was recorded a few times. The chain recombines TRBV7-9 with TRBJ1-1; D possibly corresponds to TRBD1 (5 bases). V gave up 4 bases and J gave up 4 bases, with 16 bases separating them. The CDR3 has 15 amino acids. Germline assignment: CDR1 SEHNR and CDR2 FQNEAQ (reference sequence). The CDR3 sequence: CASSSRAGSRTEAFF. The CDR3 region has the DNA TGTGCCAGCAGCTCTAGGGCAGGGAGCCGCACTGAAGCTTTCTTT.

This clonotype appeared a few times. Here the CDR3 DNA reads TGTGCCAGCGGTGGAAGGGCAGAGACCCAGTACTTC. Amino acid sequence: CASGGRAETQYF. J is TRBJ2-5 and V is TRBV7-9; D ambiguous. V lost 8 bases, J lost 4 bases, and 11 bases lay in between. The CDR3 sequence is 12 residues long. Germline V gene data show CDR1 as SEHNR and CDR2 as FQNEAQ (reference sequence).